Following are 17 T cell receptor beta chains from one sample sequenced in a study of chemoradiotherapy in HPV16-positive cancers. Assay used: immunoSEQ multiplex PCR; TCRdb lists only in-frame clones, some missing. The repertoire includes some 3,000 clones, 77% of them detected once, and roughly 6.6% sits in the top ten. This material consisted of tumor tissue, taken from a patient who underwent chemoradiotherapy. The receptor set was obtained from a human donor with HPV-associated anogenital cancer.

The V call is TRBV7-9, the J call TRBJ1-2, with 7 bases aligning to TRBD1. CDR3 length equals 12 residues. The J segment lost 7 bases and the V segment lost 4 bases, leaving 3 bases of the junction unmatched. Germline V gene lookup returns CDR1 SEHNR and CDR2 FQNEAQ (reference sequence). In DNA, the CDR3 is TGTGCCAGCAGCTACGACAGGGCTGGCTACACCTTC. Its protein is CASSYDRAGYTF.

The chain has TRBV5-1 and TRBJ2-5; 8 bases line up with TRBD1. The length of the CDR3 is 15 residues. Germline V gives CDR1 SGHRS, CDR2 YFSETQ. V shed 6 bases, J shed 5 bases, and the junction held 12 bases outside the gene matches. For the CDR3, the DNA is TGCGCCAGCACCACCCTGGACAGGGTCGGTGAGACCCAGTACTTC. Translation: CASTTLDRVGETQYF.

The chain carries TRBV21-1 and TRBJ2-2; the table's D call of TRBD2 was not tested on the DNA. TRBV21-1 is deemed a pseudogene. This CDR3 has 19 amino acids. The CDR3 DNA is TGTGCCAGCAGCAAAAGTCGGACTAGCGGAGAGGGGGGCACCGGGGAGCTGTTTTTT. Translation: CASSKSRTSGEGGTGELFF.

The gene calls are TRBV19 and TRBJ2-5, with D maybe TRBD1 (5 bases). This CDR3 is built from 16 residues. The germline V and J ends were trimmed by 4 bases and 5 bases, with 20 bases remaining between them. The germline gives CDR1 LNHDA, CDR2 SQIVND (reference sequence). DNA for the CDR3: TGTGCCAGTAGTACCATCGACAGCTTTGGGTTGGAGACCCAGTACTTC. This codes for CASSTIDSFGLETQYF.

This chain connects TRBV7-2 to TRBJ2-6; possible D gene TRBD1, 6 bases. The germline V gene encodes CDR1 SGHTA and CDR2 FQGNSA. Trimming removed 3 bases at V and 1 base at J, with 13 bases between. This CDR3 is built from 17 residues. The CDR3 here is CASSFGSGVSGANVLTF. CDR3 sequence (DNA): TGTGCCAGCAGCTTCGGCTCAGGGGTATCTGGGGCCAACGTCCTGACTTTC.

The chain employs TRBV18 and TRBJ2-5; D is unresolved. Germline CDR1 and CDR2: KGHSH and LQKENI. Trimming left V 2 bases short and J 0 bases short, with 1 base between. The CDR3 is 12 amino acids. CDR3 coding DNA: TGTGCCAGCTCACCAAACCAAGAGACCCAGTACTTC. It specifies CASSPNQETQYF.

This chain uses TRBV28 with TRBJ2-7; the D is unclear. The V gene's germline CDR1 is MDHEN and CDR2 SYDVKM. This CDR3 has 17 residues. With 1 base removed from V and 0 bases from J, the gap between germline ends came to 16 bases. The CDR3 DNA reads as TGTGCCAGCAGTTTATACGGCTCCTTTGGAAGCTCCTACGAGCAGTACTTC. Translation: CASSLYGSFGSSYEQYF.

The V gene is TRBV7-2, the J gene TRBJ2-5; D not certain. There are 14 residues in the CDR3. Germline values: CDR1 SGHTA, CDR2 FQGNSA. V shed 4 bases and J shed 4 bases, with 13 bases lying between them. DNA of the CDR3: TGTGCCAGCAGCTCTCAAGGCCTCGTAGAGACCCAGTACTTC. Its translation is CASSSQGLVETQYF. Based on the CDR3 plus reference TRBV7-2 and TRBJ2-5, the full variable domain is GAGVSQSPSNKVTEKGKDVELRCDPISGHTALYWYRQSLGQGLEFLIYFQGNSAPDKSGLPSDRFSAERTGGSVSTLTIQRTQQEDSAVYLCASSSQGLVETQYFGPGTRLLVL.

This clone was observed a handful of times. The DNA of the CDR3 is TGTGCCAGCAGCTTGGAAGGGAACTATGGCTACACCTTC. Protein sequence: CASSLEGNYGYTF. The chain combines TRBV5-4 with TRBJ1-2; no clear D gene. Trimming cost V 0 bases and J 2 bases, with 5 bases left between them. Germline assignment: CDR1 SGHNT and CDR2 YYREEE (reference sequence). The CDR3 sequence is 13 residues long.

The V gene is TRBV5-1, the J gene TRBJ2-3, with D possibly being TRBD2 (6 bases). V dropped 4 bases and J dropped 3 bases, with 18 bases sitting between them. CDR1 SGHRS and CDR2 YFSETQ come from the germline V gene. This CDR3 region has 16 residues. The CDR3 DNA reads as TGCGCCAGCAGCCCACCGACTAGTTCTAGAACAGATACGCAGTATTTT. This gives the protein CASSPPTSSRTDTQYF.

This sequence joins TRBV6-1 and TRBJ2-2; tentative D call: TRBD2 (6 bases). The germline gives CDR1 MNHNS, CDR2 SASEGT. The CDR3 has 14 residues. V lost 6 bases to trimming and J lost 6 bases, with 14 bases between them. CDR3 amino acids: CASRTGTEPGELFF. DNA of the CDR3: TGTGCCAGCAGGACGGGGACTGAGCCCGGGGAGCTGTTTTTT.

The genes are TRBV7-2 and TRBJ1-2; the D gene is possibly TRBD1 (6 bases). Trimming stripped 3 bases from V and 3 bases from J, with 8 bases between. The CDR3 covers 13 residues. Germline CDR1 reads SGHTA; CDR2 reads FQGNSA. CDR3 protein: CASSLGGYYGYTF. Written as DNA, the CDR3 is TGTGCCAGCAGCTTGGGGGGCTACTATGGCTACACCTTC.

The rearrangement uses TRBV5-6 and TRBJ1-5; TRBD1 might be the D (5 bases). CDR3 length: 18 residues. V gave up 4 bases and J gave up 2 bases, with 22 bases separating them. CDR1 and CDR2 from the germline V gene are SGHDT and YYEEEE. The CDR3 sequence is CASSLFGDSLSGNQPQHF. The CDR3 bases are TGTGCCAGCAGCCTGTTCGGGGACTCCCTTTCGGGCAATCAGCCCCAGCATTTT. The full variable domain, with the rest looked up from reference TRBV5-6 and TRBJ1-5, is DAGVTQSPTHLIKTRGQQVTLRCSPKSGHDTVSWYQQALGQGPQFIFQYYEEEERQRGNFPDRFSGHQFPNYSSELNVNALLLGDSALYLCASSLFGDSLSGNQPQHFGDGTRLSIL.

The rearrangement uses TRBV29-1 and TRBJ1-2, with a possible D match to TRBD1 (6 bases). This CDR3 is built from 12 residues. Looked up from germline, CDR1 is SQVTM and CDR2 is ANQGSEA. Trimming took off 3 bases at V and 7 bases at J, with 12 bases between the two ends. The CDR3 is CSVDRGESGYTF. Here the CDR3 DNA reads TGCAGCGTTGACAGGGGCGAAAGTGGCTACACCTTC.

The V and J genes are TRBV10-2 and TRBJ2-7, with 8 nucleotides matching TRBD2. V lost 3 bases and J lost 4; bases outside the gene matches: 11. Germline lookup yields CDR1 WSHSY and CDR2 SAAADI. This CDR3 has 16 amino acids. As DNA, the CDR3 is TGCGCCAGCAGTGACTTTGTAGCGGGGTTGAGTTACGAGCAGTACTTC. Protein sequence: CASSDFVAGLSYEQYF.

The CDR3 spells CASSPGEATDTQYF. The CDR3 DNA reads TGCGCCAGCTCCCCGGGAGAGGCGACAGATACGCAGTATTTT. The chain uses TRBV5-1 and TRBJ2-3, with D possibly matching TRBD2 (6 bases). The CDR3 covers 14 residues. The germline gives CDR1 SGHRS, CDR2 YFSETQ. Trimming stripped 7 bases from V and 3 bases from J, with 15 bases between.

This chain links TRBV21-1 with TRBJ2-4; the D segment call TRBD2 is taken from the table without a DNA check. TRBV21-1 is assigned pseudogene status. The CDR3 contains 15 residues. In nucleotides, the CDR3 is TGTGCCAGCAGCAAAGATGGACTAGCCAAAAACATTCAGTACTTC. Protein sequence: CASSKDGLAKNIQYF.